The clone carrying this TCR beta chain was detected only once. This sample was included in a study of blood T cell repertoires in COVID-19. Study-wide background: The origin of the acute and convalescent COVID-19 samples was the United States, Italy and Spain.

In the study's own analysis: Estimated nucleated cell counts came from reference gene primer amplification. Only in-frame clones appear in the TCRdb table, and some are missing; sequencing was by immunoSEQ multiplex PCR. V, J and clone size were drawn from that table, and D and trimming were deduced from the DNA. The sample holds about 48,000 clones, 80% to 90% seen once. Sequencing input: peripheral blood. This TCR derives from a woman aged 80 or older with acute or convalescent COVID-19.

CDR3 in amino acids: CASSYRQGNTGELFF. The CDR3 coding sequence is TGTGCCAGCAGTTACCGTCAGGGGAACACCGGGGAGCTGTTTTTT. This chain uses TRBV6-5 with TRBJ2-2; D might be TRBD1 (5 bases). CDR3 length equals 15 residues. The V end lost 2 bases, the J end lost 1 base, and 8 bases lay between the germline ends. Germline-derived CDR1 and CDR2 are MNHEY and SVGAGI.